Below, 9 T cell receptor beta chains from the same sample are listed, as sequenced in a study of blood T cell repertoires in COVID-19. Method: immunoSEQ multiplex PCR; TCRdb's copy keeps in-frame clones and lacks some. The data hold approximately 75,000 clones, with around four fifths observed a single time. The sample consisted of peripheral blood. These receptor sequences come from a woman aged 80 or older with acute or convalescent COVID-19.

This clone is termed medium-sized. The CDR3 sequence: CASSQEGAYEQYF. The CDR3 coding sequence is TGTGCCAGCAGCCAAGAAGGAGCGTACGAGCAGTACTTC. The chain links TRBV3-1 (or the pseudogene TRBV3-2) to TRBJ2-7; no clear D gene. CDR3 length equals 13 residues. Germline V gene data show CDR1 as LGHDT and CDR2 as YNNKEL (reference sequence). Between the trimmed V and J ends, which lost 0 bases and 4 bases, there was a span of 7 bases.

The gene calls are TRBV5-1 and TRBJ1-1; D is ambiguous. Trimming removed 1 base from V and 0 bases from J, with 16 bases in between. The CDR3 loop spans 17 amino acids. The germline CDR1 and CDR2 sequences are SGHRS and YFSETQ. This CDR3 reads CASSLTAASHMNTEAFF. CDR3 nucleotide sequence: TGCGCCAGCAGCTTGACGGCAGCGTCCCACATGAACACTGAAGCTTTCTTT. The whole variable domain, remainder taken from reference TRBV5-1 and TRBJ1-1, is KAGVTQTPRYLIKTRGQQVTLSCSPISGHRSVSWYQQTPGQGLQFLFEYFSETQRNKGNFPGRFSGRQFSNSRSEMNVSTLELGDSALYLCASSLTAASHMNTEAFFGQGTRLTVV.

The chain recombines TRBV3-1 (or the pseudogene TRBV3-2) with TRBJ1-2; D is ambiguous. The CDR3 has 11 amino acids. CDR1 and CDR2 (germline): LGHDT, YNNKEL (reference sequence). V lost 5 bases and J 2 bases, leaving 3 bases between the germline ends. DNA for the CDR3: TGTGCCAGCAGCTCGAACTATGGCTACACCTTC. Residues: CASSSNYGYTF.

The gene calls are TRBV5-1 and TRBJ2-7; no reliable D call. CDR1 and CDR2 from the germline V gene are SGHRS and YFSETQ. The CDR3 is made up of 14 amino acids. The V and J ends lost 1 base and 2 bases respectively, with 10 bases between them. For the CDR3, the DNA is TGCGCCAGCAGCTTGTCCTGGGCAACCTACGAGCAGTACTTC. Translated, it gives CASSLSWATYEQYF.

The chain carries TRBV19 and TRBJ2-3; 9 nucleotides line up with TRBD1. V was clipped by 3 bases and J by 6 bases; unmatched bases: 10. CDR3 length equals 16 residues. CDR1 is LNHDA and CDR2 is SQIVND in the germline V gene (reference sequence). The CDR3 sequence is CASSIGAGQGMDTQYF. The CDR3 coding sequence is TGTGCCAGTAGTATTGGGGCGGGACAGGGTATGGATACGCAGTATTTT.

DNA of the CDR3: TGTGCCAGCAGCCCGGACGGGGGAGGGAGAGATACGCAGTATTTT. Translated: CASSPDGGGRDTQYF. This chain links TRBV5-6 with TRBJ2-3, with TRBD2 matching 7 bases. V was pared by 4 bases and J by 5 bases, with 10 bases of the junction left unmatched. Per germline, CDR1 SGHDT and CDR2 YYEEEE. The CDR3 covers 15 residues. Variable domain in full (rest from reference TRBV5-6 and TRBJ2-3): DAGVTQSPTHLIKTRGQQVTLRCSPKSGHDTVSWYQQALGQGPQFIFQYYEEEERQRGNFPDRFSGHQFPNYSSELNVNALLLGDSALYLCASSPDGGGRDTQYFGPGTRLTVL.

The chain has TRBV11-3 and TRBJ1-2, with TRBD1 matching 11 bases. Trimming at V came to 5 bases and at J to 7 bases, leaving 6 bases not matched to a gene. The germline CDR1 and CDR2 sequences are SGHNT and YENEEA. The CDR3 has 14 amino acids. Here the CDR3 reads CASSTGQGASGYTF. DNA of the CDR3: TGTGCCAGCAGCACCGGACAGGGGGCCTCTGGCTACACCTTC.

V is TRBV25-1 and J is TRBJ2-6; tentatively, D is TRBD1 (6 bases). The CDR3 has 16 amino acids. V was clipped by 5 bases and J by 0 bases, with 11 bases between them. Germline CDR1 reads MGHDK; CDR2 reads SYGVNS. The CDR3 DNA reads TGTGCCAGCAGTAGTATAGGGGGCTCTGGGGCCAACGTCCTGACTTTC. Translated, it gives CASSSIGGSGANVLTF.

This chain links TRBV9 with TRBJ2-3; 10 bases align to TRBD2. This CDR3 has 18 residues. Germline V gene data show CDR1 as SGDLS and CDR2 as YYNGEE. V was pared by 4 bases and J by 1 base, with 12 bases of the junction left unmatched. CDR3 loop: CASSLGSGRARGTDTQYF. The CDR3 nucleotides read TGTGCCAGCAGCCTTGGAAGCGGGAGGGCCCGCGGCACAGATACGCAGTATTTT.